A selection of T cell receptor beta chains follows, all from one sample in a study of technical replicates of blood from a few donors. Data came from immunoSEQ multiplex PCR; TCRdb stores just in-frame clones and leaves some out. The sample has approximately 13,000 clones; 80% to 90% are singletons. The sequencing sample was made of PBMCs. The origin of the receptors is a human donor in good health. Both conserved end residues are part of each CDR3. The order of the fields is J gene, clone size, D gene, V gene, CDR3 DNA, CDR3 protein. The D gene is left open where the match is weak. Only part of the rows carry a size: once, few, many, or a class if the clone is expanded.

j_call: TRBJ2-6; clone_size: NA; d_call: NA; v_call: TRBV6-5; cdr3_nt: TGTGCCAGCAGTCGTACAGGGACTGGGGCCAACGTCCTGACTTTC; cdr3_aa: CASSRTGTGANVLTF
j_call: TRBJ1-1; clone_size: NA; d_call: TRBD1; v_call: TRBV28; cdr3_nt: TGTGCCAGCAGTTTATTAGCTTCGGCGGGACAGGGGTTGGTTTTGGAGAACACTGAAGCTTTCTTT; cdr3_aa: CASSLLASAGQGLVLENTEAFF
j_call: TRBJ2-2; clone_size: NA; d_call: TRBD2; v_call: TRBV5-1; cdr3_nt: TGCGCCAGCAGCCCGGTTTTAGCGGGGACCGGGGAGCTGTTTTTT; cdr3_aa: CASSPVLAGTGELFF
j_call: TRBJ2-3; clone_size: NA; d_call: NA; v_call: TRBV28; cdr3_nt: TGTGCCAGCGTGAGGCAGGGGACGGATACGCAGTATTTT; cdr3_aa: CASVRQGTDTQYF
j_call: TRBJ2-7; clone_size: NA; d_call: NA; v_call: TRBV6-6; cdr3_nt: TGTGCCAGCAGCCCCGGGGGGCCGACTAGCAGTCGGGAGCAGTACTTC; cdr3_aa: CASSPGGPTSSREQYF
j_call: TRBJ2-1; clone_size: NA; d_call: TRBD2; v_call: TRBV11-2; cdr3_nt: TGTGCCAGCAGCCCCTGGGGGGGTAGCGGGGTAGGTGAGCAGTTCTTC; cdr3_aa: CASSPWGGSGVGEQFF
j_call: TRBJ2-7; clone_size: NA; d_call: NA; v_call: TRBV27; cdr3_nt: TGTGCCAGCAGTTTCGGGAGGGGGCGTACTTACGAGCAGTACTTC; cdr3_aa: CASSFGRGRTYEQYF
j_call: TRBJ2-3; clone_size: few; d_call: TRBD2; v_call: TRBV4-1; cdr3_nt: TGCGCCAGCAGTCCTCTGTACCGGGACTACGCTAGAGATACGCAGTATTTT; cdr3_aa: CASSPLYRDYARDTQYF
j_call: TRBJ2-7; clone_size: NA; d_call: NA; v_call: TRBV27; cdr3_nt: TGTGCCAGCAGTAGACCGGGACTCAAGGTGGACGAGCAGTACTTC; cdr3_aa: CASSRPGLKVDEQYF
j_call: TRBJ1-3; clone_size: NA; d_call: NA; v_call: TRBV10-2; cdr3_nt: TGCGCCAGCAGTGCGTCAGGAGGAGGAAACACCATATATTTT; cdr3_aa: CASSASGGGNTIYF
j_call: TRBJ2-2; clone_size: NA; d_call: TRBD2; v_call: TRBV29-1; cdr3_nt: TGCAGCGTTGTAGGGACTAGCGGGATGACCGGGGAGCTGTTTTTT; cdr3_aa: CSVVGTSGMTGELFF
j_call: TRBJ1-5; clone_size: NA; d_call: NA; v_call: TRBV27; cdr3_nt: TGTGCCAGCAGTTTGATCAGGGGTGGCAATCAGCCCCAGCATTTT; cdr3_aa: CASSLIRGGNQPQHF
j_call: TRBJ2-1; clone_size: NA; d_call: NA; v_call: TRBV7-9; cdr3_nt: TGTGCCAGCAGCTTAGCGTATGACACCGACTACAATGAGCAGTTCTTC; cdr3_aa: CASSLAYDTDYNEQFF
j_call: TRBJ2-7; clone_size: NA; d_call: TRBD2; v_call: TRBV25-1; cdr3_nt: TGTGCCAGCAGTGGATTACCGGGACTAGCTAACGAGCAGTACTTC; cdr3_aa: CASSGLPGLANEQYF
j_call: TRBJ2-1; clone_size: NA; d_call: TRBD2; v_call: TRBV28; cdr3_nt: TGTGCCAGCAGTTTATGGCTAGCGGGAGTGAGTGAGCAGTTCTTC; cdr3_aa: CASSLWLAGVSEQFF
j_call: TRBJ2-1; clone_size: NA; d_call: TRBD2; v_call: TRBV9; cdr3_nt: TGTGCCAGCAGCGTAGCTAGGGGGTCTAGCGGGGCAGCCTACAATGAGCAGTTCTTC; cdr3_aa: CASSVARGSSGAAYNEQFF
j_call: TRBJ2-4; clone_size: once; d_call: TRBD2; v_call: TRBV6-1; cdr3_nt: TGTGCCAGCAGTGAAGGAGGTGTGGGGGGGGACATTCAGTACTTC; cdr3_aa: CASSEGGVGGDIQYF
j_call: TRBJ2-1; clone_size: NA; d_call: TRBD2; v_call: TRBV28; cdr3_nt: TGTGCCAGCAGTTTTTCTTATCAAGCGGGAATCAATGAGCAGTTCTTC; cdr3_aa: CASSFSYQAGINEQFF
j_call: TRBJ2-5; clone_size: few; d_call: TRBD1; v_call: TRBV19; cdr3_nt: TGTGCCAGTAGTGGGACAGTCCAAGAGACCCAGTACTTC; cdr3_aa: CASSGTVQETQYF
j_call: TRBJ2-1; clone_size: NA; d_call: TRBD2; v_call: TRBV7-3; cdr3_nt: TGTGCCAGCACCTCCGGGACTAGCAATGAGCAGTTCTTC; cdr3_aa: CASTSGTSNEQFF
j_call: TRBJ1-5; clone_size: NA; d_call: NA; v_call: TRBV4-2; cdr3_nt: TGTGCCAGCAGCCAAGACGTGGTGACCACGGCGGGCCAGCCCCAGCATTTT; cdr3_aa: CASSQDVVTTAGQPQHF
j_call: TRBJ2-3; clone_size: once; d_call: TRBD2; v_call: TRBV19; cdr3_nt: TGTGCCAGTAGCCTGGGACTAGCGGGAATCACAGATACGCAGTATTTT; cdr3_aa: CASSLGLAGITDTQYF
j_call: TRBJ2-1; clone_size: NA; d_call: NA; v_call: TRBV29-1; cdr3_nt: TGCAGCGTGGGGGGGGTGGCAGGGGGCGTTGGAGCGGGACGACAGTTCTTC; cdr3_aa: CSVGGVAGGVGAGRQFF
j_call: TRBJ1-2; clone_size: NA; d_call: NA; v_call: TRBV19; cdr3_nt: TGTGCCAGTAGTAGGGACACCAACTATGGCTACACCTTC; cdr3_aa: CASSRDTNYGYTF
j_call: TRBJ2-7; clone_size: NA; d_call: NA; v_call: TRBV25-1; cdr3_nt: TGTGCCAGCAGTGACCCAGGGTATGCCTACGAGCAGTACTTC; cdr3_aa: CASSDPGYAYEQYF
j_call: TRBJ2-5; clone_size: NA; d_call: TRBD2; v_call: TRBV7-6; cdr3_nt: TGTGCCAGCAGCCCCACTAGCGGGAGAGGTCGGGAGACCCAGTACTTC; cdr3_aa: CASSPTSGRGRETQYF
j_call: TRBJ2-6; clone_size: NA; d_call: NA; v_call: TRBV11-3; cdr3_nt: TGTGCCAGCAGCTTAGGGGGCCCTGGGGCCAACGTCCTGACTTTC; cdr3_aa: CASSLGGPGANVLTF
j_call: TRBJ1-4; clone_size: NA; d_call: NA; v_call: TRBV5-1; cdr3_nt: TGCGCCAGCAGCTCGGGAGGGCTAACTAATGAAAAACTGTTTTTT; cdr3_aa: CASSSGGLTNEKLFF
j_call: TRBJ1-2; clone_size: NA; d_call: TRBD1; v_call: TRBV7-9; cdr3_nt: TGTGCCAGCAGCCCTACAGGGGGCGCTGACTATGGCTACACCTTC; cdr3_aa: CASSPTGGADYGYTF
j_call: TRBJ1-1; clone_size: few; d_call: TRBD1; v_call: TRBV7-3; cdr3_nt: TGTGCCAGCAGCTTGGGACAGGGGGCCACTGAAGCTTTCTTT; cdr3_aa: CASSLGQGATEAFF
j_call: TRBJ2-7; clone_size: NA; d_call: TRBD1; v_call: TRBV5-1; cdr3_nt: TGCGCCAGCAGCTTTTCCGGGACAGGGAAAGGCGAGCAGTACTTC; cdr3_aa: CASSFSGTGKGEQYF